Sequencing of this TCR beta chain was carried out in a study of shared clonotypes between healthy human individuals. Study background: The study used three CD4 naive, three CD4 memory, two CD8 naive and one CD8 memory plate per donor.

Naive CD8 cells lacked CD45RO and underwent positive selection for CCR7, leaving out terminally differentiated effector memory CD45RA+ cells. The germline CDR1 and CDR2 sequences are MGHDK and SYGVNS. The V and J ends lost 3 bases and 2 bases respectively, with 14 bases between them. This CDR3 contains 16 residues. It was at deep level that the assay was run. Using immunoSEQ multiplex PCR, the repertoire was profiled, and TCRdb retains in-frame clones only, with some absent. Among about 700,000 clones, about 91% were seen once, and the ten largest hold approximately 22%. The clonotype was recovered from a man aged 30-40 years in good health. The material sequenced was naive CD8+ T cells sorted from blood. J is TRBJ2-1 and V is TRBV25-1; tentative D call: TRBD2 (5 bases). CDR3 loop: CASSDGLPSPYNEQFF. The DNA of the CDR3 is TGTGCCAGCAGTGACGGGCTCCCTAGCCCCTACAATGAGCAGTTCTTC.